Sequencing of this T cell receptor beta chain was carried out in a study of preoperative IRX-2 immunotherapy in early breast cancer. The repertoire was sequenced with immunoSEQ multiplex PCR; TCRdb's copy has only in-frame clones and lacks some. The sample yields about 98,000 clones, more than 80% seen once. Described treatment: preoperative locoregional IRX-2 cytokine immunotherapy. Patients received preoperative, locoregional IRX-2 cytokine immunotherapy in a phase Ib study. The CDR3 runs 15 residues. Germline CDR1 reads MNHGY; CDR2 reads SAAAGT. V was pared by 10 bases and J by 7 bases, with 11 bases of the junction left unmatched.

Sequences were derived from tumor tissue, sampled after IRX-2 immunotherapy. The TCR originated in a human donor with breast cancer. The gene calls are TRBV6-8 and TRBJ2-2; 11 bases agree with TRBD1. The CDR3 bases are TGTGCCATCAGAGTGGACAGGGGGCAAAGCGGGGAGCTGTTTTTT. It is translated as CAIRVDRGQSGELFF.